Given below is one T cell receptor (beta chain) in context. Its antigen is unknown. No clone much larger than this one lies a single base away; base qualities are absent. Genomic DNA was extracted from sorted cells for sequencing of the TCRbeta CDR3 region. TCRbeta CDR3 regions were sequenced using the immunoSEQ Assay. TCRdb obtained this table from immuneACCESS and retained in-frame rearrangements with V and J assigned. These tables miss some clones; where compared with another copy, unresolved V genes account for less than half of the shortfall, and the remainder is unexplained. This sample has tens of thousands of clones in its table, and 77% of those were observed once. The ten most abundant clones make up 5% to 6.5% of the sample. The trial excluded patients who had a history of autoimmune disease or who were on systemic immunosuppression. Peripheral blood for TCR sequencing was drawn from every dose cohort at baseline, at cycle 4 day 1 and at cycle 7 day 1. The samples were taken from a phase I, first-in-human, multicenter, open-label dose-escalation trial of ivuxolimab. The trial enrolled adults with locally advanced or metastatic head and neck squamous cell, hepatocellular, melanoma or renal cell carcinoma. Before TCR sequencing, CD4+ T cells and CD8+ T cells were sorted from peripheral blood as separate populations.

The data derive from a study of OX40 agonist ivuxolimab in advanced cancers. Regarding the complete study: The costimulatory receptor OX40 (CD134) was targeted by ivuxolimab, a fully human IgG2 agonistic monoclonal antibody. Of the approximately 50 dose-escalation patients, hepatocellular carcinoma was present in roughly 19, melanoma in some 15, renal cell carcinoma in 9 and head and neck cancer in 9. Peripheral TCRbeta sequencing was intended to test whether TCR sequence diversity was altered and clonal T-cell expansion was caused by ivuxolimab. The monotherapy dose-escalation portion (N ≈ 50 patients) of the phase I ivuxolimab trial is reported in the paper. In the dose-escalation cohort, roughly 80% of patients were male, and the mean age was approximately 60 years, with a range of roughly 20 to 80. Three dose-escalation patients achieved partial responses, one with hepatocellular carcinoma and two with cutaneous melanoma. Intravenous ivuxolimab was administered to patients every 2 weeks at six dose levels: 0.01, 0.1, 0.3, 1.5, 3 and 10 mg/kg. Prior anti-PD-1, anti-PD-L1 or anti-CTLA-4 therapy was permitted, and 30% to 50% of dose-escalation patients had received checkpoint inhibitors.

The germline V gene provides CDR1 SGHVS and CDR2 FQNEAQ. Germline trimming: 5 bases from V, 5 bases from J; junction bases outside gene matches: 7. The CDR3 runs 14 amino acids, cysteine and phenylalanine included. Of all the DNA, just the CDR3 is kept, 42 bases in frame from base 1. Study-level results and caveats: In partial responders in the 0.1-3.0 mg/kg groups, normalized peripheral clonal expansion was found to be among the lowest, especially among CD8+ T cells. Low levels of normalized T-cell clonal expansion were also shown by some nonresponding patients. At doses of 0.1 to 3.0 mg/kg, clonal expansion of both CD4+ and CD8+ blood T cells was observed from baseline to week 6. The antigen specificity of the peripheral T cells that underwent clonal expansion was not determined. After ivuxolimab, CD8+ T cells had more expanded clones than CD4+ T cells on average.

This clonotype was sampled from an adult with an advanced solid tumor such as melanoma, head and neck, liver or kidney cancer. The input for sequencing was CD4+ or CD8+ T cells sorted from blood, taken in a trial of the OX40 agonist ivuxolimab. The receptor chain draws on TRBV7-8 and TRBJ2-5, with TRBD2 matching 8 junction bases. Here the CDR3 is given as CASSLGTRSETQYF. The DNA is TGTGCCAGCAGCCTAGGGACTAGATCGGAGACCCAGTACTTC.